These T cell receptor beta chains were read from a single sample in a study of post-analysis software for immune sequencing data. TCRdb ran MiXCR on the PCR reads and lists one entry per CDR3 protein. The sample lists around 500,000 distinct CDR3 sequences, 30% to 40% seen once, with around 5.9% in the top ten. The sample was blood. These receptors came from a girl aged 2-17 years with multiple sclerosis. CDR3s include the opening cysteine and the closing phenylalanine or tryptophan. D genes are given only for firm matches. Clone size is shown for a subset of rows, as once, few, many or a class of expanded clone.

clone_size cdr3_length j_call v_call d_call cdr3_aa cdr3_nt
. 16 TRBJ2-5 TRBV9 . CASSVGGAPYQETQYF TGTGCCAGCAGCGTAGGCGGGGCGCCGTACCAAGAGACCCAGTACTTC
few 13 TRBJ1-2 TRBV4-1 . CASSPQVGYGYTF TGCGCCAGCAGCCCGCAGGTCGGCTATGGCTACACCTTC
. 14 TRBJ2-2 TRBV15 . CATSRTRNTGELFF TGTGCCACCAGCAGGACCCGGAACACCGGGGAGCTGTTTTTT
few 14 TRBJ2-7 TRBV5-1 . CASSLNVGGHEQYF TGCGCCAGCAGCTTGAACGTTGGGGGCCACGAGCAGTACTTC
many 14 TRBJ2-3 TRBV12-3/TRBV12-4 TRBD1 CASSFDRGTDTQYF TGTGCCAGCAGTTTTGACAGGGGGACAGATACGCAGTATTTT
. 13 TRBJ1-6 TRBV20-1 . CSARDLQISPLHF TGCAGTGCTAGAGATCTGCAGATTTCACCCCTCCACTTT
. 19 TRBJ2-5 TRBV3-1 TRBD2 CASSQWTSGSGGSQETQYF TGTGCCAGCAGCCAATGGACGAGTGGTAGCGGGGGGAGCCAAGAGACCCAGTACTTC
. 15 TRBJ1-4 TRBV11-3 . CASSLGGEANEKLFF TGTGCCAGCAGCTTAGGAGGCGAAGCTAATGAAAAACTGTTTTTT
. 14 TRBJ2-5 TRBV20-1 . CSARPPRGQETQYF TGCAGTGCAAGACCCCCACGGGGACAAGAGACCCAGTACTTC
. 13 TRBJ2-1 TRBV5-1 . CASRNVGSVEQFF TGCGCCAGCAGGAACGTCGGGTCCGTTGAGCAGTTCTTC
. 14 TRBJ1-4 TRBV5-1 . CASSLDRVGEKLFF TGCGCCAGCAGCTTGGACAGGGTGGGGGAAAAACTGTTTTTT
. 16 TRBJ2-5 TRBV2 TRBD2 CASSDEKAGGPYEQYF TGTGCCAGCAGTGATGAAAAGGCGGGGGGGCCCTATGAGCAGTACTTC
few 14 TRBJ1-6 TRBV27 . CASSSGLPNSPLHF TGTGCCAGCAGTTCTGGCTTACCGAATTCACCCCTCCACTTT
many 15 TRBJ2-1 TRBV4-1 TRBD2 CASSPPSGGTNEQFF TGCGCCAGCAGCCCTCCCAGCGGGGGGACCAATGAGCAGTTCTTC
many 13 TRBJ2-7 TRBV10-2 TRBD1 CASRQGAEYEQYF TGCGCCAGCAGACAGGGGGCTGAGTACGAGCAGTACTTC
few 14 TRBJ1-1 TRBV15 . CATSRDVTGGEAFF TGTGCCACCAGCAGAGATGTTACGGGAGGTGAAGCTTTCTTT
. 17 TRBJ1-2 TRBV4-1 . CASSPLGGSLRREGYTF TGCGCCAGCAGCCCCCTCGGGGGATCCCTTAGGAGAGAGGGCTACACCTTC
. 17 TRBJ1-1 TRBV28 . CASGKNMLLFYLTEAFF TGTGCCAGCGGGAAGAACATGTTATTGTTTTACTTAACTGAAGCTTTCTTT
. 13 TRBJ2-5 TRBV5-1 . CASSPRREETQYF TGCGCCAGCAGCCCAAGAAGGGAAGAGACCCAGTACTTC
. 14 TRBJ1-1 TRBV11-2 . CASSLTRGGTEAFF TGTGCCAGCAGCCTAACTCGGGGGGGCACTGAAGCTTTCTTT
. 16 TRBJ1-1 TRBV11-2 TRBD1 CASSPNGGQGGTEAFF TGTGCCAGCAGCCCTAACGGGGGTCAGGGGGGCACTGAAGCTTTCTTT
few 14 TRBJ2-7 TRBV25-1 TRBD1 CASSPGDRSYEQYF TGTGCCAGCAGTCCCGGGGACAGGTCCTACGAGCAGTACTTC
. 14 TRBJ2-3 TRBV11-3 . CASSHETSTDTQYF TGTGCCAGCAGCCACGAAACTAGCACAGATACGCAGTATTTT
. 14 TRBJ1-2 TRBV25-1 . CASSNEGRGYGYTF TGTGCCAGCAGCAACGAAGGGAGAGGCTATGGCTACACCTTC
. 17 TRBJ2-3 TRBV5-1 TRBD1 CASSGGDRTDATDTQYF TGCGCCAGCAGCGGTGGGGACAGGACGGACGCCACAGATACGCAGTATTTT
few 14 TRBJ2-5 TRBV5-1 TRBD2 CASSGAGYQETQYF TGCGCCAGCAGCGGAGCGGGGTACCAAGAGACCCAGTACTTC
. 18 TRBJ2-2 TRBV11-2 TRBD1 CASSFPSRGTAHTGELFF TGTGCCAGCAGCTTCCCTTCTAGGGGGACAGCCCACACTGGGGAGCTGTTTTTT
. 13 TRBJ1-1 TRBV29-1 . CSVEDGRNTEAFF TGCAGCGTTGAAGACGGCAGGAACACTGAAGCTTTCTTT
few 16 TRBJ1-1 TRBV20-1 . CSAVHTRGPTNTEAFF TGCAGTGCCGTTCATACCAGGGGCCCTACGAACACTGAAGCTTTCTTT
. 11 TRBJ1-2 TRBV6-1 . CASTQGYDYTF TGTGCCAGCACCCAGGGCTACGACTACACCTTC
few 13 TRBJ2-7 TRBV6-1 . CASSEERTYEQYF TGTGCCAGCAGTGAGGAGAGAACCTACGAGCAGTACTTC
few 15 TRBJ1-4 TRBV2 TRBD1 CAGTGGTTVNEKLFF TGTGCTGGGACAGGGGGGACAACGGTGAATGAAAAACTGTTTTTT
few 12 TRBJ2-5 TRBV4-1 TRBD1 CASSTGGNEQYF TGCGCCAGCAGCACAGGGGGCAATGAGCAGTACTTC
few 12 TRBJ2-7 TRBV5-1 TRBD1 CASRRTGNEQYF TGCGCCAGCAGAAGGACAGGGAACGAGCAGTACTTC
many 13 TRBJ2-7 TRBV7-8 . CASTVGTSYEQYF TGTGCCAGCACGGTAGGGACCTCCTACGAGCAGTACTTC
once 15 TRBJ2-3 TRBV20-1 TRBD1 CSARGSGGGTDTQYF TGCAGTGCTAGAGGTTCAGGGGGCGGAACAGATACGCAGTATTTT
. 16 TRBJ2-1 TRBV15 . CATSLNVPTLYNEQFF TGTGCCACCAGCTTAAATGTGCCCACTCTTTACAATGAGCAGTTCTTC
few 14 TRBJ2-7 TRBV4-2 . CASSQVGTAGEQYF TGTGCCAGCAGCCAAGTGGGGACCGCCGGCGAGCAGTACTTC
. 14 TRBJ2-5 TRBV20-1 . CSALRPGYQETQYF TGCAGTGCCCTTCGCCCGGGGTACCAAGAGACCCAGTACTTC
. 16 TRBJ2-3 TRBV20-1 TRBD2 CSARDPAGGLTDTQYF TGCAGTGCTAGAGACCCCGCGGGGGGGCTCACAGATACGCAGTATTTT
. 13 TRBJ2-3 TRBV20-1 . CSGRDGLTDTQYF TGCAGTGGCCGGGACGGGCTCACAGATACGCAGTATTTT